These 26 T cell receptor beta chains share one sample of origin, sequenced in a study of CD8+CD57+ T cells in acquired aplastic anemia. The template for TCR beta VDJ and CDR3 sequence profiling was genomic DNA. TCRdb reprocessed the reads with MiXCR, giving one entry per CDR3 protein. Seen here are hundreds of thousands of distinct CDR3 sequences, around 32% observed once, and the top ten hold about 0.8%. Those patients picked for sequencing had displayed CD8+CD57+ cell expansion on flow cytometry. Sequenced material: sorted CD4+, CD8+, or CD8+CD57+ T cells (not recorded which) from PBMCs. These receptors were obtained from a human donor with aplastic anemia.

J is TRBJ2-5 and V is TRBV7-2; TRBD2 matches 7 bases. V lost 0 bases and J lost 5; bases outside the gene matches: 6. Germline assignment: CDR1 SGHTA and CDR2 FQGNSA. The CDR3 runs to 15 residues. CDR3 in amino acids: CASSLAGEGGETQYF. The CDR3 region has the DNA TGTGCCAGCAGCTTAGCGGGCGAGGGAGGGGAGACCCAGTACTTC.

This clonotype was recorded many times. This chain connects TRBV7-3 to TRBJ2-5; D perhaps matches TRBD1 (6 bases). This CDR3 comprises 14 residues. Trimming took 3 bases from V and 9 from J, leaving 17 bases between them. Germline CDR1 reads SGHTA; CDR2 reads FQGTGA. CDR3 region: CASSLDRLAGAQYF. Written as DNA, the CDR3 is TGTGCCAGCAGCTTGGACAGACTGGCAGGGGCCCAGTACTTC. Complete variable domain (other parts from reference TRBV7-3 and TRBJ2-5): GAGVSQTPSNKVTEKGKYVELRCDPISGHTALYWYRQSLGQGPEFLIYFQGTGAADDSGLPNDRFFAVRPEGSVSTLKIQRTERGDSAVYLCASSLDRLAGAQYFGPGTRLLVL.

With respect to this clonotype: Just one base apart from a much larger clone, this may be a read error. V usage is TRBV10-1 and J usage is TRBJ2-1; D uncertain. The CDR3 length is 13 residues. CDR1 is WNHNN and CDR2 is SYGVQD in the germline V gene (reference sequence). Trimming removed 4 bases from V and 5 bases from J, with 9 bases in between. CDR3 loop: CASSAYVDNEQFF. In DNA form, the CDR3 reads TGCGCCAGCAGTGCCTACGTGGACAATGAGCAGTTCTTC.

This clonotype was recorded once. Here the CDR3 reads CASSEPGLAGNEQFF. The CDR3 bases are TGTGCCAGCAGCGAGCCAGGACTAGCGGGGAATGAGCAGTTCTTC. The V and J genes are TRBV14 and TRBJ2-1; TRBD2 matches 12 bases. CDR3 size: 15 residues. Germline-derived CDR1 and CDR2 are SGHDN and FVKESK. J was trimmed by 7 bases and V by 5 bases; bases with no gene match: 6.

This clonotype was detected a few times. The gene calls are TRBV10-1 and TRBJ2-3, with 13 bases aligning to TRBD2. Unmatched junction bases numbered 12, after V lost 3 bases and J lost 0 bases. CDR3 length: 20 amino acids. Germline CDR1 WNHNN, CDR2 SYGVQD (reference sequence). The CDR3 reads CASSELAGGPPPISTDTQYF. The CDR3 nucleotides read TGCGCCAGCAGTGAACTAGCGGGAGGGCCCCCACCAATCAGCACAGATACGCAGTATTTT.

The chain carries TRBV2 and TRBJ2-1, with 7 bases matching TRBD1. The junction had 13 bases not matched to a gene; V was cut back by 5 bases and J by 15 bases. The CDR3 length is 13 residues. Germline V gene data show CDR1 as SNHLY and CDR2 as FYNNEI. CDR3 sequence: CASSRDSSHRGFF. CDR3 nucleotide sequence: TGTGCCAGCAGTCGCGACAGTAGCCACAGGGGGTTCTTC.

This clonotype was seen once. Given a much more abundant clone one base away, this may be a read error. The chain employs TRBV4-2 and TRBJ2-7; a possible D gene is TRBD2 (6 bases). Germline-derived CDR1 and CDR2 are LGHNA and YNFKEQ. The CDR3 is 13 amino acids. The CDR3: CASSQEGGYEQSF. As DNA, the CDR3 is TGTGCCAGCAGCCAAGAAGGAGGGTACGAGCAGTCCTTC.

This clonotype showed up many times. V usage is TRBV5-6 and J usage is TRBJ1-6; D not resolved. This CDR3 is 13 amino acids long. Trimming took off 3 bases at V and 6 bases at J, with 7 bases between the two ends. CDR1 and CDR2 from the germline V gene are SGHDT and YYEEEE. CDR3 protein: CASSWLGNSPLHF. In DNA form, the CDR3 reads TGTGCCAGCAGCTGGTTGGGTAATTCACCCCTCCACTTT.

The chain joins TRBV27 to TRBJ1-6; D gene uncertain. CDR1 MNHEY and CDR2 SMNVEV come from the germline V gene (reference sequence). The CDR3 sequence is 15 residues long. The V and J ends lost 5 bases and 5 bases respectively, with 13 bases between them. Here the CDR3 reads CASSESARDNSPLHF. CDR3 DNA: TGTGCCAGCAGTGAGTCGGCACGGGATAATTCACCCCTCCACTTT.

V gene TRBV20-1 combines with J gene TRBJ2-1; D gene ambiguous. V lost 6 bases, J lost 0 bases, and 12 bases lay in between. This CDR3 is 14 amino acids long. Germline CDR1 and CDR2: DFQATT and SNEGSKA (reference sequence). This chain's CDR3 is CSAETSSSYNEQFF. The CDR3 coding sequence is TGCAGTGCAGAAACTTCGAGCTCCTACAATGAGCAGTTCTTC.

The gene calls are TRBV7-6 and TRBJ1-1; 9 bases are shared with TRBD1. The ends lost 0 bases at V and 4 bases at J; junction bases unmatched: 9. Germline CDR1 is SGHVS and CDR2 is FNYEAQ. This CDR3 has 17 amino acids. The CDR3 DNA reads as TGTGCCAGCAGCTTAGCGGGGCCGGGACAGGGAGGCACTGAAGCTTTCTTT. It yields the protein CASSLAGPGQGGTEAFF.

This clonotype was counted only a few times. This chain connects TRBV12-3 or TRBV12-4 to TRBJ2-1; D assignment may be TRBD1 or TRBD2 (5 bases each). The CDR3 length is 16 residues. Trimming removed 5 bases from V and 6 bases from J, with 20 bases in between. The CDR3 protein is CASSITRGIQVNEQFF. The CDR3 DNA follows: TGTGCCAGCAGTATAACTAGGGGTATACAGGTCAATGAGCAGTTCTTC.

This clonotype came up a few times. This chain connects TRBV7-6 to TRBJ2-4, with TRBD2 as a possible D gene (6 bases). This CDR3 is 12 amino acids long. Trimming cost V 5 bases and J 8 bases, with 10 bases left between them. CDR1 is SGHVS, CDR2 FNYEAQ, per germline. The CDR3 nucleotides read TGTGCCAGCAGCAGACTAGGGGACATTCAGTACTTC. Amino acids: CASSRLGDIQYF.

The gene calls are TRBV7-9 and TRBJ1-1; tentative D call: TRBD1 (6 bases). The CDR3 is made up of 12 amino acids. Trimming took 3 bases from V and 8 from J, leaving 10 bases between them. Germline V gives CDR1 SEHNR, CDR2 FQNEAQ (reference sequence). The CDR3 reads CASSFRTAEAFF. The CDR3 coding sequence is TGTGCCAGCAGCTTTCGGACAGCCGAAGCTTTCTTT.

This clonotype was seen a handful of times. The junction does not match germline at one end; this may be a read error. The chain has TRBV3-1 and TRBJ1-2; a possible D gene is TRBD1 (6 bases). This CDR3 spans 13 amino acids. The germline V gene encodes CDR1 LGHDT and CDR2 YNNKEL (reference sequence). CDR3 protein: CAGSQGQSYGYTF. The DNA for the CDR3 is TGTGCCGGCAGCCAAGGACAGAGCTATGGCTACACCTTC.

This clonotype was observed many times. The V call is TRBV20-1, the J call TRBJ1-2, with a tentative D call TRBD1 (6 bases). The germline V gene has CDR1 DFQATT and CDR2 SNEGSKA (reference sequence). This CDR3 has 12 residues. V was cut by 1 base and J by 4 bases, with 7 bases left in between. The DNA of the CDR3 is TGCAGTGCTAGAGTACAGGGCTATGGCTACACCTTC. The encoded protein is CSARVQGYGYTF.

This chain joins TRBV7-6 and TRBJ1-2; 9 bases match TRBD1. CDR3 length: 18 residues. J gave up 2 bases and V 5 bases, and 15 bases lay outside the gene matches. Per the germline V gene, CDR1 is SGHVS and CDR2 is FNYEAQ. Here the CDR3 reads CASSASRPGQGMNYGYTF. Written as DNA, the CDR3 is TGTGCCAGCAGCGCGTCCCGGCCGGGACAGGGAATGAACTATGGCTACACCTTC. Supplemented by reference TRBV7-6 and TRBJ1-2, the full variable domain reads GAGVSQSPRYKVTKRGQDVALRCDPISGHVSLYWYRQALGQGPEFLTYFNYEAQQDKSGLPNDRFSAERPEGSISTLTIQRTEQRDSAMYRCASSASRPGQGMNYGYTFGSGTRLTVV.

This chain uses TRBV7-9 with TRBJ1-2; 9 bases line up with TRBD1. Trimming took 4 bases from V and 8 from J; bases not matched to a gene: 11. The germline CDR1 and CDR2 sequences are SEHNR and FQNEAQ (reference sequence). This CDR3 spans 15 amino acids. CDR3: CASSSAKGQGGGYTF. The CDR3 bases are TGTGCCAGCAGCTCCGCTAAGGGACAGGGAGGCGGCTACACCTTC.

This chain links TRBV2 with TRBJ2-7; tentatively, D is TRBD1 (5 bases). This CDR3 comprises 13 residues. In germline, CDR1 is SNHLY, CDR2 FYNNEI. V lost 3 bases to trimming and J lost 6 bases, with 12 bases between them. CDR3 coding DNA: TGTGCCAGCAGTGATGCCCTAGGGGCCGAGCAGTACTTC. Residues: CASSDALGAEQYF.

In the case of this clonotype: At one of its ends the junction is not consistent with the germline gene, which may arise from a read error. V usage is TRBV10-3 and J usage is TRBJ1-5, with 8 bases fitting TRBD1. The CDR3 is 16 amino acids. Germline CDR1 and CDR2: ENHRY and SYGVKD. CDR3 region: CASSYSKPTGAQPQHF. CDR3 coding DNA: TGTGCCAGCAGTTACTCGAAGCCGACAGGGGCTCAGCCCCAGCATTTT.

This clonotype was detected ten times or more. The V gene is TRBV12-3 or TRBV12-4, the J gene TRBJ1-6; 9 nucleotides line up with TRBD1. This CDR3 is 17 amino acids long. J lost 7 bases, V lost 5 bases, and 12 bases had no gene match. This chain's CDR3 is CASSTQDRGVRNSPLHF. CDR3 sequence (DNA): TGTGCCAGCAGTACTCAGGACAGGGGCGTAAGGAATTCACCCCTCCACTTT.

V and J are TRBV2 and TRBJ1-4; D gene unclear. The germline V gene encodes CDR1 SNHLY and CDR2 FYNNEI. The germline V and J ends were trimmed by 9 bases and 8 bases, with 13 bases remaining between them. CDR3 length: 12 amino acids. CDR3 DNA: TGTGCCAGTATTGCCAAGCTCGAAAAACTGTTTTTT. Its protein product is CASIAKLEKLFF.

In its sample, this clonotype was seen many times. This chain joins TRBV6-1 and TRBJ1-2; D gene uncertain. Looked up from germline, CDR1 is MNHNS and CDR2 is SASEGT. The CDR3 contains 13 residues. V was shortened by 3 bases and J by 7 bases, with 12 bases between the two germline ends. The CDR3 loop is CASSDGIGSGYTF. DNA of the CDR3: TGTGCCAGCAGTGACGGTATTGGGTCTGGCTACACCTTC.

The CDR3 here is CASLGCRGYTEAFF. The CDR3 region has the DNA TGTGCCAGCTTGGGCTGCCGGGGCTACACTGAAGCTTTCTTT. V usage is TRBV25-1 and J usage is TRBJ1-1; D might be TRBD1 (5 bases). Trimming took 8 bases from V and 3 from J, leaving 16 bases between them. Germline CDR1 is MGHDK and CDR2 is SYGVNS. The CDR3 consists of 14 residues.

This clonotype was seen repeatedly, ten times or more. The V call is TRBV9, the J call TRBJ2-7, with D possibly being TRBD2 (6 bases). The CDR3 loop spans 14 amino acids. V was cut by 0 bases and J by 5 bases, with 12 bases left in between. In germline, CDR1 is SGDLS, CDR2 YYNGEE. The CDR3: CASSVGSGSNEQYF. The CDR3 nucleotides are TGTGCCAGCAGCGTAGGATCCGGGAGTAACGAGCAGTACTTC.

About this clonotype: As the CDR3 is not closed by the conserved phenylalanine or tryptophan, this likely results from a read error. The gene calls are TRBV24-1 and TRBJ2-1; 9 positions agree with TRBD1. Losses at the gene ends were 3 bases for V and 9 bases for J; bases not matched to a gene: 14. There are 17 residues in the CDR3. Germline values: CDR1 KGHDR, CDR2 SFDVKD. The CDR3 DNA is TGTGCCACCAGTGATCTTCCCGGGGGACAGGGAGTTATTGAGCAGTTCCTC. This translates into CATSDLPGGQGVIEQFL.